This TCR beta chain was documented in a study of T cell responses to AZD1222 COVID-19 vaccine. The CDR3 has 11 residues. V lost 10 bases to trimming and J lost 4 bases, with 8 bases between them. Sequencing used immunoSEQ multiplex PCR; TCRdb keeps in-frame clones, though not all of them. The sample includes 140,000 or so clones, around 83% seen only once; the top ten take over 4.5%. The rearrangement uses TRBV12-3 or TRBV12-4 and TRBJ1-5; tentative D call: TRBD1 (5 bases). This specimen consisted of peripheral blood, obtained 28 days after the second AZD1222 dose. The sequence was obtained from an adult who received the AZD1222 COVID-19 vaccine. The CDR3 coding sequence is TGTGCCATAGGGGTAAATCAGCCCCAGCATTTT. Amino acids: CAIGVNQPQHF.